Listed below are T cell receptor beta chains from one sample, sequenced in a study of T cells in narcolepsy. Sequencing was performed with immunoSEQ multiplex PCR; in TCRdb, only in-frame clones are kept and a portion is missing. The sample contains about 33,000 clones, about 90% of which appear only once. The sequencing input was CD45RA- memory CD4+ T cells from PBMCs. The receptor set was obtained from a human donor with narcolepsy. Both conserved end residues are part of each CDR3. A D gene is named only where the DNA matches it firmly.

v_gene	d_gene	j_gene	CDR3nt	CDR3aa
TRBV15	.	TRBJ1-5	TGTGCCACCAGCGAAGGACAAAATCAGCCCCAGCATTTT	CATSEGQNQPQHF
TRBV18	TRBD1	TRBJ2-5	TGTGCCAGCTCATCCGAACAGGGGGCCCAGGGGACCCAGTACTTC	CASSSEQGAQGTQYF
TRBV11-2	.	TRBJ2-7	TGTGCCAGCAGCTTAGGCTGGGACAACTACGAGCAGTACTTC	CASSLGWDNYEQYF
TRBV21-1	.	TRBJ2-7	TGTGCCAGCAGCAAAGGATCAGGGTACCCCTACGAGCAGTACTTC	CASSKGSGYPYEQYF
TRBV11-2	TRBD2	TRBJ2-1	TGTGCCAGCAGCTTAGGTGGGGCTAGCGGCCACAATGAGCAGTTCTTC	CASSLGGASGHNEQFF
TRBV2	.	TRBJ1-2	TGTGCCAGCAGTGAGGCAGACTATGGCTACACCTTC	CASSEADYGYTF
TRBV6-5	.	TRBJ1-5	TGTGCCAGCAGTTACTCGGCAGGGGCAAACCAGCCCCAGCATTTT	CASSYSAGANQPQHF
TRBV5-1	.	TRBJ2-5	TGCGCCAGCAGCTCCGACACCCTCGGTGAAACCCAGTACTTC	CASSSDTLGETQYF
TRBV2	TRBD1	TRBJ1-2	TGTGCCAGCAGCGTTATGGGACAGCAGACTACTGGCTACACCTTC	CASSVMGQQTTGYTF
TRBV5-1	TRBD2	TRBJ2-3	TGCGCCAGCGGCCTACTAGCGGGGGGTTCCGCAGATACGCAGTATTTT	CASGLLAGGSADTQYF
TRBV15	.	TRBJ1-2	TGTGCCACCAGCAGAGAGGACGGGGATGGCTACACCTTC	CATSREDGDGYTF
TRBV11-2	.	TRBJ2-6	TGCGCCAGCAGCTTTTTTATCAGGGCCAACGTCCTGACTTTC	CASSFFIRANVLTF
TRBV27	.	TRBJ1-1	TGTGCCAGCAGTTTATACGGGACGAGAGTCATGAACACTGAAGCTTTCTTT	CASSLYGTRVMNTEAFF
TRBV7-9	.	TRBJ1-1	TGTGCCAGCAGCTTAGGTTTAGGGAACACTGAAGCTTTCTTT	CASSLGLGNTEAFF
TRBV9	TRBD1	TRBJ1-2	TGTGCCAGCAGCGCACCATTGACAGGGGGAAACTATGGCTACACCTTC	CASSAPLTGGNYGYTF
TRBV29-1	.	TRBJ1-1	TGCAGCGGGAGTGAAGGTAACACTGAAGCTTTCTTT	CSGSEGNTEAFF
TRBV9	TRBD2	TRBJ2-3	TGTGCCAGCAGCCAACTAGCGGGGCTTAGCACAGATACGCAGTACTTT	CASSQLAGLSTDTQYF